The clone carrying this TCR beta chain was picked up one time. The data stem from a study of blood T cells in healthy people across ages. Next came a second PCR, run for about 7 to 12 cycles, which used a sample-barcoded 5' primer along with a J-beta primer mix. Each of the samples gave a minimum of 2.5 million paired-end reads that contained CDR3. From the 5' RACE reads, TCRdb called clonotypes with MiXCR, one entry per CDR3 protein. The sample carries about 1.4 million distinct CDR3 sequences, approximately 59% recorded once. The specimen was blood. This TCR was sampled from a man between 18 and 35 years old in good health.

The CDR3 region is CASSLSIGQKAYGYTF. The CDR3 bases are TGTGCCAGCAGTTTATCGATAGGACAGAAAGCCTATGGCTACACCTTC. The chain employs TRBV27 and TRBJ1-2; D is possibly TRBD1 (6 bases). The germline V gene encodes CDR1 MNHEY and CDR2 SMNVEV (reference sequence). The CDR3 runs 16 residues. V shed 0 bases and J shed 4 bases, with 15 bases lying between them.